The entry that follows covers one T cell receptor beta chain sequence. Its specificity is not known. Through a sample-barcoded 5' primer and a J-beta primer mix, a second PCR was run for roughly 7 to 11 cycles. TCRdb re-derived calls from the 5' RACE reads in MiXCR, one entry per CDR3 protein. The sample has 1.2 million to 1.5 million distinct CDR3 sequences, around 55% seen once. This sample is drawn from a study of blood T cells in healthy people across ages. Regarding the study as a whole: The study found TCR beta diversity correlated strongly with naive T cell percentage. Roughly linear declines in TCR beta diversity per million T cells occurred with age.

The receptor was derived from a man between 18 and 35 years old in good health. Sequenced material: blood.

The CDR3 DNA sequence: TGTGCCAGCAGTTCCCAGGGGGCGCAAGGGGCAGATACGCAGTATTTT. Amino acids: CASSSQGAQGADTQYF. J is TRBJ2-3 and V is TRBV6-6, with 8 bases fitting TRBD1. The CDR3 has 16 residues. The V gene end was trimmed by 4 bases and the J gene end by 4 bases; junction bases not matched to a gene: 10. Germline V gene sequence: CDR1 MNHNY, CDR2 SVGAGI (reference sequence).